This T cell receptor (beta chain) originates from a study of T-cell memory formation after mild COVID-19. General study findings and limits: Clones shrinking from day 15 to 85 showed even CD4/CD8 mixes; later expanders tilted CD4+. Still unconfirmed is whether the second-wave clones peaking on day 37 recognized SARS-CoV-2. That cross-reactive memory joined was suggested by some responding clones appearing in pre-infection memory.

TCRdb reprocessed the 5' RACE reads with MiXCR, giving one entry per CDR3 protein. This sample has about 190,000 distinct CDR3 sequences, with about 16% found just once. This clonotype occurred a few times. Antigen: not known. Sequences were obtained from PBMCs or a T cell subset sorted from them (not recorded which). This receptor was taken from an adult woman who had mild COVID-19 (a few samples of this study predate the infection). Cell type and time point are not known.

DNA for the CDR3: TGTGCCAGCAGTGCCCTGGGGTACGAGCAGTACTTC. This gives the protein CASSALGYEQYF. The V and J genes are TRBV2 and TRBJ2-7, with unresolved D. The CDR3 extends over 12 amino acids. The germline V gene has CDR1 SNHLY and CDR2 FYNNEI. Trimming shortened V by 4 bases and J by 4 bases, and 8 bases separated the two germline ends.